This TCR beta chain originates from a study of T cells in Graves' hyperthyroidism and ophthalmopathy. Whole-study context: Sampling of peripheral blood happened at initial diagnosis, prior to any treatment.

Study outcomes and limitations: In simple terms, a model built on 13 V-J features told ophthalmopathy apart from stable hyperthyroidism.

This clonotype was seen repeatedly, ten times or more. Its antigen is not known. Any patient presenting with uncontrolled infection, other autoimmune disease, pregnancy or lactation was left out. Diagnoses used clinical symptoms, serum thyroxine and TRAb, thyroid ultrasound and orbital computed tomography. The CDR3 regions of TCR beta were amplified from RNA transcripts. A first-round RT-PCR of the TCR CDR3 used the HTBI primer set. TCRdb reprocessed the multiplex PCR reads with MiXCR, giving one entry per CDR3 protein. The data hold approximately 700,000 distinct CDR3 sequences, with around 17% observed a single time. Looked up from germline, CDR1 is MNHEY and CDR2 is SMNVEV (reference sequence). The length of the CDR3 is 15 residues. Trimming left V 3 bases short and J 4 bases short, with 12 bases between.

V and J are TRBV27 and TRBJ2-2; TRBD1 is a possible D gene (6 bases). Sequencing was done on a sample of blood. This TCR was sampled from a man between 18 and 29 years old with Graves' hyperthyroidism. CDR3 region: CASSFSQGGTGELFF. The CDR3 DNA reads TGTGCCAGCAGTTTTTCACAGGGTGGCACCGGGGAGCTGTTTTTT.